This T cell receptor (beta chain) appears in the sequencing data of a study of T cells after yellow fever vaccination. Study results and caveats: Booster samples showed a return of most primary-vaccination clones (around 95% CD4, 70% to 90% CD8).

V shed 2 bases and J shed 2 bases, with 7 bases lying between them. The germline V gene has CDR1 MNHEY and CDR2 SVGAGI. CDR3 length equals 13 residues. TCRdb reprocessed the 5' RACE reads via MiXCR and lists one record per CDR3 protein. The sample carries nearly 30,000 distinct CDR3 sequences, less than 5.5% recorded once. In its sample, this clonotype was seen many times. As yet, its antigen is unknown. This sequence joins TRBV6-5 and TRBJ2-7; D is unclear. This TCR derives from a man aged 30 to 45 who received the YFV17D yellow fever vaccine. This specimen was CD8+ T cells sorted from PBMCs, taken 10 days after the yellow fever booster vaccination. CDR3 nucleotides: TGTGCCAGCAGTTACGGGGTAGCCTACGAGCAGTACTTC. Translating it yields CASSYGVAYEQYF.